This T cell receptor beta chain was observed in a study of blood T cells in healthy people across ages (dated by TCRdb to about 2015). Broadly, across the study: In model experiments, roughly one uniquely barcoded TCR beta cDNA molecule per two T cells was captured by template switching. The donors were divided into four age groups: young (average approximately 15 years), middle-aged (roughly 40), aged (around 67) and long-lived (about 79). The study measured age-related changes in TCR beta repertoire diversity using deep sequencing normalized with unique cDNA molecular identifiers. For two donors (one aged 18 to 29 and one aged 80 or older), the study analyzed two additional independent replicas of 1 million unique cDNA reads from the same blood draw. To avoid experimental bias, donors of different ages were randomly spread across the sequencing lanes.

Trimming costs V 3 bases and J 4 bases, and their ends lie 10 bases apart. From its cysteine to its phenylalanine, the CDR3 spans 14 amino acids. Only the CDR3 region is kept as DNA, spanning 42 bases read in frame from base 1. CDR1 and CDR2 were assigned from the germline V gene (reference sequence) as SEHNR and FQNEAQ. The paper as a whole reports these results and caveats: Bulk unsorted PBMC profiling prevented conclusive comparison of naive and antigen-experienced compartments. Donor CMV infection status was unknown, potentially confounding age-related changes in expanded clonotypes. The percentage of naive T cells measured by flow cytometry correlated strongly with observed TCR beta diversity. Estimates of total diversity based on one million sequenced T cells were regarded as lower bounds and as underestimates. Compared with the aged group, the long-lived group had more naive CD4+ T cells, fewer expanded clones and increased TCR diversity, suggesting age selection. As age increased, observed TCR beta diversity per million T cells dropped in a roughly linear way, and a significant reduction was already evident by age 40.

On this clonotype itself: Its antigen specificity is not known. Qualities for individual bases were not recorded, and no much larger clone is one base off.

Library construction relied on 5' RACE. A second PCR of roughly 6 to 11 cycles was run with a J-beta primer mix and a sample-barcoded 5' primer. A template-switch 5' adaptor carrying 12 random nucleotides introduced a unique molecular identifier onto each TCR beta cDNA molecule. Each sample yielded at least 3 million CDR3-containing paired-end reads. First-strand cDNA was synthesized from all RNA with the Mint cDNA synthesis kit, primed by a TRBC-specific oligonucleotide. Following uracil-DNA glycosylase treatment, all cDNA underwent a first 18-cycle PCR with the universal primers M1SS and BC2_uni_R. On the study's bioinformatics: Normalization of each sample was performed by random selection of 1 million high-quality reads, each carrying a distinct molecular identifier. Reads with shared molecular identifiers were discarded instead of being binned into consensus sequences. MiTCR, set to a Q25 quality threshold and the strictest error-elimination algorithm, was used for CDR3 identification, clonotype clustering and error correction. A nonparametric unseen species model with Euler transformation was used to estimate lower-bound total TCR beta diversity. TCRdb handled the public reads itself, with Q25 trimming in fastp and clone calling in MiXCR, and kept productive beta chains. A single entry per CDR3 protein holds the most common genes and DNA from its merged rows. The V and J calls were not made by the authors but by TCRdb's processing. In this sample the table shows fewer than 2 million distinct CDR3 sequences, more than 35% of which occur a single time. About 21% of the sample is in the top ten clones.

Systemically healthy Caucasian individuals from Russia, 35 to 40 in total and aged about 6 to 90 years, were included as donors. Approximately 9 milliliters of peripheral blood were collected from each donor into EDTA-treated Vacutainer tubes. Ficoll-Paque density-gradient centrifugation was used to isolate PBMCs, with at least 6 million per sample. Total RNA, at least 6 micrograms per sample, was extracted from PBMCs with Trizol reagent. For every donor, an aliquot of PBMCs went through flow cytometry to measure the percentages of naive CD45RAhigh/CD27high T cells. The clonotype comes from a human donor in good health. Specimen: blood. Here the chain combines TRBV7-9 and TRBJ1-5; the D segment cannot be called with confidence. The CDR3 in this case is CASSFPGKNQPQHF. The bases are TGTGCCAGCAGCTTTCCGGGAAAGAATCAGCCCCAGCATTTT.